The 28 T cell receptor beta chains below all came from one sample that was sequenced in a study of blood T cell repertoires in COVID-19. Sequenced by immunoSEQ multiplex PCR; TCRdb stores in-frame clones only, minus some. Of hundreds of thousands of clones in the sample, roughly 90% are singletons; the top ten hold 9.4%. The sequencing sample was made of peripheral blood. The receptor set was obtained from a man aged 18 to 30 with active or convalescent COVID-19.

The chain joins TRBV5-6 to TRBJ1-6; D is unresolved. CDR1 is SGHDT, CDR2 YYEEEE, per germline. This CDR3 is built from 16 residues. V was trimmed by 4 bases and J by 0 bases, leaving 11 bases between them. The CDR3 nucleotides read TGTGCCAGCAGCCCCGGTCTAAGCTCCTATAATTCACCCCTCCACTTT. Amino acid sequence: CASSPGLSSYNSPLHF.

The gene calls are TRBV7-6 and TRBJ2-1; D gene uncertain. V was trimmed by 5 bases and J by 8 bases, leaving 16 bases between them. From germline, CDR1 is SGHVS and CDR2 FNYEAQ. There are 14 residues in the CDR3. The CDR3 DNA sequence: TGTGCCAGCAGCCATAGACAAGAAAGTTATGAGCAGTTCTTC. This codes for CASSHRQESYEQFF. The whole variable domain, remainder taken from reference TRBV7-6 and TRBJ2-1, is GAGVSQSPRYKVTKRGQDVALRCDPISGHVSLYWYRQALGQGPEFLTYFNYEAQQDKSGLPNDRFSAERPEGSISTLTIQRTEQRDSAMYRCASSHRQESYEQFFGPGTRLTVL.

The gene calls are TRBV19 and TRBJ1-1, with unresolved D. The CDR3 sequence is 15 residues long. V was shortened by 0 bases and J by 1 base, with 9 bases between the two germline ends. CDR1 LNHDA and CDR2 SQIVND come from the germline V gene (reference sequence). The CDR3: CASSIDPNGNTEAFF. In nucleotides, the CDR3 is TGTGCCAGTAGTATAGATCCCAACGGGAACACTGAAGCTTTCTTT.

V gene TRBV5-1 combines with J gene TRBJ2-7; D is unresolved. V gave up 0 bases and J gave up 4 bases, with 5 bases separating them. This CDR3 has 12 amino acids. Germline values: CDR1 SGHRS, CDR2 YFSETQ. CDR3: CASSLEQYEQYF. The CDR3 DNA follows: TGCGCCAGCAGCTTGGAACAGTACGAGCAGTACTTC.

The chain uses TRBV6-2 or TRBV6-3 and TRBJ1-5; D perhaps matches TRBD1 (5 bases). CDR3 size: 14 residues. CDR1 MNHEY and CDR2 SVGEGT come from the germline V gene. V was shortened by 2 bases and J by 5 bases, with 10 bases between the two germline ends. DNA of the CDR3: TGTGCCAGCAGTTACCCCAGGGTTGATCAGCCCCAGCATTTT. It translates to CASSYPRVDQPQHF.

The V and J genes are TRBV13 and TRBJ1-2; the match to TRBD1 covers 8 bases. Germline CDR1 is PRHDT and CDR2 is FYEKMQ (reference sequence). The CDR3 runs to 13 residues. V shed 5 bases, J shed 4 bases, and the junction held 3 bases outside the gene matches. The CDR3 protein is CASSTTGAYGYTF. In nucleotides, the CDR3 is TGTGCCAGCAGCACGACAGGGGCCTATGGCTACACCTTC.

The chain links TRBV29-1 to TRBJ1-2, with D tentatively TRBD1 (5 bases). CDR3 length: 14 amino acids. The V gene's germline CDR1 is SQVTM and CDR2 ANQGSEA. The CDR3 DNA reads as TGCCGGATCAAACAGGCAGGGCTTCATTATGGCTACACCTTC. Translating gives CRIKQAGLHYGYTF.

This chain connects TRBV12-5 to TRBJ1-5; D unclear. The V gene lost 1 base and the J gene lost 5 bases, with 15 bases spanning the gap. The V gene's germline CDR1 is LGHNT and CDR2 FRNRAP. The CDR3 has 16 residues. The CDR3 nucleotides read TGTGCTAGTGGTTTGGACCGGAGGGCTCGGGATCAGCCCCAGCATTTT. It is translated as CASGLDRRARDQPQHF.

This clone was recorded a few times. V and J are TRBV10-3 and TRBJ1-2, with unresolved D. There are 13 residues in the CDR3. V shed 2 bases and J shed 8 bases, with 12 bases lying between them. Germline lookup yields CDR1 ENHRY and CDR2 SYGVKD. The CDR3 DNA reads TGTGCCATCAGTGAGGAGTCACAGATCGGCTACACCTTC. The encoded protein is CAISEESQIGYTF.

V and J are TRBV27 and TRBJ2-2, with TRBD1 as a possible D gene (6 bases). Between the trimmed V and J ends, which lost 3 bases and 2 bases, there was a span of 19 bases. CDR3 size: 18 residues. CDR1 and CDR2 (germline): MNHEY, SMNVEV (reference sequence). CDR3 sequence (DNA): TGTGCCAGCAGTTTTGCTCGGCAGGGGTCGAGTAACACCGGGGAGCTGTTTTTT. Protein sequence: CASSFARQGSSNTGELFF.

The V call is TRBV6-5, the J call TRBJ2-2; unclear D gene. The CDR3 runs 13 residues. Per germline, CDR1 MNHEY and CDR2 SVGAGI. V gave up 7 bases and J gave up 2 bases, with 8 bases separating them. DNA of the CDR3: TGTGCCAGCACCTACAGAAACACCGGGGAGCTGTTTTTT. Its protein is CASTYRNTGELFF.

This clone has a count of ten or more. The rearrangement links TRBV11-2 to TRBJ2-3; 8 bases map to TRBD2. Germline-derived CDR1 and CDR2 are SGHAT and FQNNGV. The CDR3 contains 17 residues. V lost 1 base to trimming and J lost 2 bases; unmatched junction nucleotides: 8. CDR3 in DNA: TGTGCCAGCAGCTTAGTCCGTAGCGGGGCCTCCACAGATACGCAGTATTTT. Its translation is CASSLVRSGASTDTQYF.

This sequence joins TRBV3-1 (or the pseudogene TRBV3-2) and TRBJ1-1, with D possibly matching TRBD1 (5 bases). Between the trimmed V and J ends, which lost 1 base and 6 bases, there was a span of 12 bases. Germline V lookup: CDR1 LGHDT, CDR2 YNNKEL (reference sequence). This CDR3 comprises 14 residues. The CDR3 protein is CASSQGHRKAEAFF. Here the CDR3 DNA reads TGTGCCAGCAGCCAAGGCCACAGGAAAGCTGAAGCTTTCTTT.

The CDR3 loop reads CASSSDQGASQPQHF. Here the CDR3 DNA reads TGTGCCAGCAGCTCAGACCAGGGGGCGAGCCAGCCCCAGCATTTT. The rearrangement links TRBV7-2 to TRBJ1-5, with 8 bases lining up with TRBD1. The CDR3 length is 15 residues. CDR1 and CDR2 (germline): SGHTA, FQGNSA. The V segment lost 4 bases and the J segment 7 bases; nucleotides outside the gene matches: 9.

This clone has more than one count but fewer than ten. This CDR3 reads CASSLDGQGGNQPQHF. The CDR3 DNA reads TGCGCCAGCAGCTTGGACGGGCAGGGGGGCAATCAGCCCCAGCATTTT. The gene calls are TRBV5-1 and TRBJ1-5; 7 bases are shared with TRBD1. V lost 0 bases and J lost 2; bases outside the gene matches: 5. CDR1 is SGHRS, CDR2 YFSETQ, per germline. This CDR3 comprises 16 residues.

The rearrangement uses TRBV10-3 and TRBJ1-4; no clear D. V lost 0 bases and J 7 bases, leaving 9 bases between the germline ends. The CDR3 covers 14 residues. Germline V gene sequence: CDR1 ENHRY, CDR2 SYGVKD. The CDR3 DNA reads TGTGCCATCAGTGAGTCAGGGAGGGTTGAAAAACTGTTTTTT. Encoded protein: CAISESGRVEKLFF.

The genes are TRBV11-3 and TRBJ2-2; D is possibly TRBD2 (6 bases). The CDR3 spans 15 residues. V dropped 6 bases and J dropped 1 base, with 12 bases sitting between them. Germline values: CDR1 SGHNT, CDR2 YENEEA. The CDR3: CASSSGTLNTGELFF. The CDR3 DNA sequence: TGTGCCAGCAGTTCCGGGACTCTGAACACCGGGGAGCTGTTTTTT.

The V call is TRBV6-4, the J call TRBJ2-3; 11 bases are a match to TRBD2. Germline-derived CDR1 and CDR2 are MRHNA and SNTAGT. CDR3 length: 16 amino acids. Trimming cost V 2 bases and J 1 base; bases outside gene matches: 2. The CDR3 spells CASSDETSGGTDTQYF. CDR3 coding DNA: TGTGCCAGCAGTGACGAGACTAGCGGGGGCACAGATACGCAGTATTTT.

The chain joins TRBV6-2 or TRBV6-3 to TRBJ1-1, with 7 nucleotides matching TRBD1. V trimming: 0 bases; J trimming: 3 bases; junction bases outside the gene matches: 4. CDR1 is MNHEY and CDR2 is SVGEGT in the germline V gene. This CDR3 has 15 amino acids. The CDR3 DNA sequence: TGTGCCAGCAGTTACTCAGAGGGGGCGTACACTGAAGCTTTCTTT. It translates to CASSYSEGAYTEAFF.

J is TRBJ1-5 and V is TRBV5-8; D gene unclear. Looked up from germline, CDR1 is SGHTS and CDR2 is YDEGEE. CDR3 length: 15 amino acids. V lost 3 bases, J lost 2 bases, and 12 bases lay in between. In DNA, the CDR3 is TGTGCCAGCAGCTCCCAGGTTACGGGCAATCAGCCCCAGCATTTT. Translated: CASSSQVTGNQPQHF.

The J gene is TRBJ2-1, the V gene TRBV5-1; 8 bases align to TRBD1. Germline V gene sequence: CDR1 SGHRS, CDR2 YFSETQ. J was trimmed by 6 bases and V by 4 bases; bases with no gene match: 15. This CDR3 is built from 17 residues. DNA of the CDR3: TGCGCCAGCAGCCCAAATGAGCCGGGACAGGCATTCAATGAGCAGTTCTTC. It specifies CASSPNEPGQAFNEQFF.

This sequence joins TRBV6-6 and TRBJ2-7, with 9 bases fitting TRBD2. CDR1 is MNHNY, CDR2 SVGAGI, per germline (reference sequence). The junction had 11 bases not matched to a gene; V was cut back by 6 bases and J by 2 bases. This CDR3 spans 16 amino acids. CDR3 loop: CASRDLAGSDPYEQYF. The CDR3, as DNA: TGTGCCAGCAGAGATCTAGCGGGGTCGGACCCCTACGAGCAGTACTTC.

This sequence joins TRBV29-1 and TRBJ1-1, with D uncertain. Trimming removed 8 bases at V and 4 bases at J, with 14 bases between. Per germline, CDR1 SQVTM and CDR2 ANQGSEA. This CDR3 spans 12 amino acids. CDR3 residues: CSITRAATEAFF. DNA of the CDR3: TGCAGCATCACACGCGCGGCCACTGAAGCTTTCTTT.

The J gene is TRBJ2-5, the V gene TRBV4-3, with 9 bases lining up with TRBD1. The germline V gene has CDR1 LGHNA and CDR2 YSLEER. The trim removed 0 bases at V and 6 bases at J, leaving 17 bases unmatched. This CDR3 spans 19 amino acids. The CDR3 region has the DNA TGCGCCAGCAGCCAAGAAATCCTCGGGACAGGGAATCTCGGGAAGACCCAGTACTTC. Residues: CASSQEILGTGNLGKTQYF.

The chain is built from TRBV7-9 and TRBJ1-4; D is unclear. This CDR3 contains 14 residues. In germline, CDR1 is SEHNR, CDR2 FQNEAQ (reference sequence). With 5 bases removed from V and 3 bases from J, the gap between germline ends came to 10 bases. CDR3 protein: CASSPRRPNEKLFF. The CDR3 DNA is TGTGCCAGCAGCCCCCGGAGACCTAATGAAAAACTGTTTTTT.

The chain couples TRBV6-5 to TRBJ2-7, with a tentative D call TRBD2 (6 bases). The germline CDR1 and CDR2 sequences are MNHEY and SVGAGI. The CDR3 sequence is 13 residues long. With 6 bases removed from V and 4 bases from J, the gap between germline ends came to 13 bases. CDR3 DNA: TGTGCCAGCAGGGCTGGGGGGTCTTACGAGCAGTACTTC. It codes for CASRAGGSYEQYF.

The genes are TRBV6-1 and TRBJ2-7; a possible D gene is TRBD1 (7 bases). The CDR3 loop spans 17 amino acids. Between the trimmed V and J ends, which lost 1 base and 5 bases, there was a span of 21 bases. Per germline, CDR1 MNHNS and CDR2 SASEGT. The CDR3 nucleotides read TGTGCCAGCAGTGAAGGTCGGTGGCAGGGGGGTGGGAACGAGCAGTACTTC. Its protein is CASSEGRWQGGGNEQYF.

The rearrangement links TRBV5-1 to TRBJ1-5; D is undetermined. The CDR3 sequence is 16 residues long. Trimming left V 0 bases short and J 0 bases short, with 10 bases between. Germline CDR1 and CDR2: SGHRS and YFSETQ. The DNA for the CDR3 is TGCGCCAGCAGCTTGGGGCAGTATGATAGCAATCAGCCCCAGCATTTT. It specifies CASSLGQYDSNQPQHF. Full variable domain (remainder filled in from reference TRBV5-1 and TRBJ1-5): KAGVTQTPRYLIKTRGQQVTLSCSPISGHRSVSWYQQTPGQGLQFLFEYFSETQRNKGNFPGRFSGRQFSNSRSEMNVSTLELGDSALYLCASSLGQYDSNQPQHFGDGTRLSIL.